This T cell receptor (beta chain) was recorded in a study of blood T cell repertoires in COVID-19. Study information: COVID-19 samples collected from the United States, Italy and Spain covered acute and convalescent phases. PBMCs, B-cell-depleted T cells, or T cells were the source of the cDNA or gDNA that made up the material.

Per germline, CDR1 SGHNT and CDR2 YENEEA. This CDR3 has 15 residues. Between the trimmed V and J ends, which lost 0 bases and 5 bases, there was a span of 13 bases. The authors' processing: Estimation of nucleated cell counts relied on the amplification of reference gene primers. Here immunoSEQ multiplex PCR was the method, and the copy in TCRdb shows in-frame clones only, minus some. The DNA gave D and trimming, while V, J and clone size come from that table. The sample lists 97,000 or so clones; approximately 79% were seen once. The source material was peripheral blood. The genes are TRBV11-3 and TRBJ1-1, with TRBD1 as a possible D gene (6 bases). This sequence originates from a woman aged 80 or over with active or convalescent COVID-19. CDR3 in DNA: TGTGCCAGCAGCTTAGATGGGGCAGGGGAGACTGAAGCTTTCTTT. It specifies CASSLDGAGETEAFF.